Listed below are T cell receptor beta chains from one sample, sequenced in a study of blood T cell repertoires in COVID-19. Libraries were prepared by immunoSEQ multiplex PCR; TCRdb keeps only in-frame clonotypes and omits some of them. The data contain roughly 70,000 clones, 80% to 90% of them singletons. Specimen: peripheral blood. These receptors all stem from a woman at least 80 years old with active COVID-19. Each CDR3 is given with its conserved first and last residue. The order of the fields is D gene, V gene, J gene, clone size, CDR3 DNA, CDR3 protein. A D gene is named only where the DNA matches it firmly. The size of a clone is reported for some rows only, either as once, few or many, or as a class for expanded clones.

NA,TRBV29-1,TRBJ1-5,NA,TGCAGCCCCCCGCCCACAATCGGGGAGCCCCAGCATTTT,CSPPPTIGEPQHF
NA,TRBV7-7,TRBJ2-2,NA,TGTGCTAGCAGCCCCGCCTACCCGACCGGGGAGCTGTTTTTT,CASSPAYPTGELFF
NA,TRBV4-2,TRBJ2-2,NA,TGTGCCAGCAGCCAAAGGGGTTCCGGGGAGCTGTTTTTT,CASSQRGSGELFF
NA,TRBV18,TRBJ2-1,NA,TGTGCCAGCGCACACGGGGGTATATTCTCCTACAATGAGCAGTTCTTC,CASAHGGIFSYNEQFF
NA,TRBV29-1,TRBJ2-7,NA,TGCAGCGTTCGGGGCTCCTACGAGCAGTACTTC,CSVRGSYEQYF
NA,TRBV28,TRBJ2-2,NA,TGTGCCAGCAGTTTCCACTCCTTATACACCGGGGAGCTGTTTTTT,CASSFHSLYTGELFF
NA,TRBV12-3/TRBV12-4,TRBJ2-7,NA,TGTGCCAGCAGTTTAGCGGAGACCTACGAGCAGTACTTC,CASSLAETYEQYF
TRBD1,TRBV7-2,TRBJ2-2,NA,TGTGCCAGCAGCTTAGAGCCGACAGGGTACACCGGGGAGCTGTTTTTT,CASSLEPTGYTGELFF
TRBD1,TRBV7-2,TRBJ2-7,NA,TGTGCCAGCAGCTTAGTGCAGGGGGCCTACGAGCAGTACTTC,CASSLVQGAYEQYF
TRBD1,TRBV23-1,TRBJ2-1,NA,TGCGCCAGCAGGACAGGGTCATACTCCTACAATGAGCAGTTCTTC,CASRTGSYSYNEQFF
NA,TRBV2,TRBJ2-2,NA,TGTGCCAGCAGTGGGACTCGGGCGAACACCGGGGAGCTGTTTTTT,CASSGTRANTGELFF
NA,TRBV2,TRBJ1-6,NA,TGTGCCAGCAGAAATACTGACATTTACTCACCCCTCCACTTT,CASRNTDIYSPLHF
NA,TRBV7-9,TRBJ1-1,few,TGTGCCAGCAGCTTCAAGGAGGGGTCTGAAGCTTTCTTT,CASSFKEGSEAFF
NA,TRBV6-1,TRBJ1-2,NA,TGTGCCAGCAGTGAAAATCGCCTCGCCAGCTTC,CASSENRLASF
NA,TRBV6-5,TRBJ2-1,NA,TGTGCCAGCAGTTACGATATTCCCGTGGGCGAGCAGTTCTTC,CASSYDIPVGEQFF
NA,TRBV7-9,TRBJ2-7,NA,TGTGCCAGCAGCTCCCACTCCGGGGGGCCGAAGTACTTC,CASSSHSGGPKYF